The clone carrying this T cell receptor (beta chain) has only a few counts. Its target is unknown. This record belongs to a study of beta chain features in type 1 diabetes. Study-wide findings and caveats: Overrepresentation of cells with high TCR expression could result from cDNA sequencing. Shortening of TCRB CDR3s, moderate but significant, appeared in all four CD4+ subsets of Type 1 diabetes patients.

The entirety of the isolated RNA underwent reverse transcription, so expressed TCRB transcripts were sequenced. Measured with immunoSEQ multiplex PCR; TCRdb has only the in-frame clones, and not every one. The table has roughly 150,000 clones, approximately 8.1% seen once. This CDR3 is built from 15 residues. Germline V lookup: CDR1 SGHNT, CDR2 YYREEE (reference sequence). Trimming pared 0 bases from V and 5 bases from J, leaving 13 bases between. This clonotype originated in a man aged 18 to 29 with type 1 diabetes. The chain employs TRBV5-4 and TRBJ2-3; D is uncertain. The sequenced sample consisted of central memory CD4+ T cells from blood. This CDR3 reads CASSLERSSGDTQYF. The CDR3, as DNA: TGTGCCAGCAGCTTGGAAAGATCCTCGGGAGATACGCAGTATTTT.